The 29 T cell receptor beta chains below all came from one sample that was sequenced in a study of T cell changes during pregnancy in multiple sclerosis. The repertoire was sequenced with immunoSEQ multiplex PCR; TCRdb's copy has only in-frame clones and lacks some. The sample contains 45,000 to 50,000 clones, almost 95% of which appear only once. This sample comprised CD4+ T cells from peripheral blood mononuclear cells, obtained in the second trimester of pregnancy. The receptors stem from a female donor in good health, enrolled as a control in a pregnancy study.

The V and J genes are TRBV19 and TRBJ1-3; 8 positions agree with TRBD1. V shed 8 bases, J shed 0 bases, and the junction held 9 bases outside the gene matches. CDR1 LNHDA and CDR2 SQIVND come from the germline V gene (reference sequence). The CDR3 runs to 16 residues. This chain's CDR3 is CASGYRGSSSGNTIYF. Here the CDR3 DNA reads TGTGCCAGTGGATACAGGGGGTCTAGCTCTGGAAACACCATATATTTT.

The CDR3 reads CSVGGGEGYGYTF. The DNA for the CDR3 is TGCAGCGTGGGGGGTGGGGAAGGCTATGGCTACACCTTC. The V and J genes are TRBV29-1 and TRBJ1-2; tentatively, D is TRBD1 (5 bases). Deletions cut 6 bases from V and 4 bases from J, with 15 bases between. CDR3 length equals 13 residues. Germline V lookup: CDR1 SQVTM, CDR2 ANQGSEA.

This chain uses TRBV7-7 with TRBJ1-6; D call uncertain. CDR1 and CDR2 from the germline V gene are SSHAT and FNYEAQ (reference sequence). The CDR3 runs 14 residues. V shed 5 bases and J shed 9 bases, with 14 bases lying between them. DNA for the CDR3: TGTGCCAGCAGCCTCACCGAAGGGAGTTCACCCCTCCACTTT. This sequence encodes CASSLTEGSSPLHF.

The genes are TRBV5-5 and TRBJ1-1; D gene uncertain. This CDR3 has 16 amino acids. The germline V and J ends were trimmed by 4 bases and 3 bases, with 19 bases remaining between them. CDR1 is SGHKS and CDR2 is YYEKEE in the germline V gene (reference sequence). This CDR3 is CASSRTHGFQDTEAFF. As DNA, the CDR3 is TGTGCCAGCAGCCGTACCCATGGGTTCCAGGACACTGAAGCTTTCTTT. Full variable domain (missing parts from reference TRBV5-5 and TRBJ1-1): DAGVTQSPTHLIKTRGQQVTLRCSPISGHKSVSWYQQVLGQGPQFIFQYYEKEERGRGNFPDRFSARQFPNYSSELNVNALLLGDSALYLCASSRTHGFQDTEAFFGQGTRLTVV.

Concerning this clone itself: The germline gene is not matched at one end of the junction; a read error may be the cause. The V call is TRBV2, the J call TRBJ1-4, with TRBD1 matching over 7 bases. This CDR3 has 13 amino acids. Germline V lookup: CDR1 SNHLY, CDR2 FYNNEI. As DNA, the CDR3 is TGTGCCAGCAGTGAAGAGGGGGCTGTTCTCATGGATTTT. Its protein is CASSEEGAVLMDF.

The chain has TRBV5-6 and TRBJ2-3; a possible D gene is TRBD1 (6 bases). Germline values: CDR1 SGHDT, CDR2 YYEEEE. CDR3 size: 15 residues. V lost 3 bases to trimming and J lost 0 bases, with 11 bases between them. The CDR3 region has the DNA TGTGCCAGCAGCTCGCTGGGGACAAGCACAGATACGCAGTATTTT. This encodes CASSSLGTSTDTQYF.

This chain uses TRBV18 with TRBJ2-7; 7 bases fit TRBD1. V gave up 6 bases and J gave up 1 base; unmatched junction bases: 12. Germline CDR1 KGHSH, CDR2 LQKENI. This CDR3 is 16 amino acids long. Here the CDR3 DNA reads TGTGCCAGCTCCCGAATGACCGGGACAGCATCCTACGAGCAGTACTTC. Amino acids: CASSRMTGTASYEQYF. Full variable domain (rest looked up from reference TRBV18 and TRBJ2-7): NAGVMQNPRHLVRRRGQEARLRCSPMKGHSHVYWYRQLPEEGLKFMVYLQKENIIDESGMPKERFSAEFPKEGPSILRIQQVVRGDSAAYFCASSRMTGTASYEQYFGPGTRLTVT.

The CDR3 region is CATSNSHTQYF. CDR3 in DNA: TGTGCCACCAGCAACTCCCACACCCAGTACTTC. The chain is built from TRBV15 and TRBJ2-5, with unresolved D. The germline V gene has CDR1 LNHNV and CDR2 YYDKDF (reference sequence). The V gene lost 4 bases and the J gene lost 8 bases, with 8 bases spanning the gap. The CDR3 covers 11 residues.

V is TRBV5-6 and J is TRBJ1-1, with a tentative D call TRBD1 (6 bases). Germline assignment: CDR1 SGHDT and CDR2 YYEEEE. CDR3 length equals 14 residues. The V and J ends lost 5 bases and 0 bases respectively, with 11 bases between them. The CDR3 protein is CASRIRGMNTEAFF. As DNA, the CDR3 is TGTGCCAGCAGGATCAGGGGCATGAACACTGAAGCTTTCTTT.

The rearrangement joins TRBV11-3 to TRBJ2-2; D may be TRBD2 (6 bases). Germline V CDR1 and CDR2: SGHNT, YENEEA. The CDR3 runs 14 residues. V was pared by 4 bases and J by 7 bases, with 13 bases between. CDR3 nucleotides: TGTGCCAGCAGCTCTAGCGCCAGCAGCGGGGAGCTGTTTTTT. This encodes CASSSSASSGELFF.

The chain carries TRBV4-1 and TRBJ2-5; 8 bases fit TRBD1. The CDR3 has 16 amino acids. The V gene's germline CDR1 is MGHRA and CDR2 YSYEKL. The V and J ends lost 2 bases and 5 bases, in that order; junction bases with no gene match: 10. For the CDR3, the DNA is TGCGCCAGCAGCCAACATCCACAGGGGGTGGGGGAGACCCAGTACTTC. Residues: CASSQHPQGVGETQYF.

The CDR3 DNA follows: TGTGCCAGCAGTTACTCCGGTGCAGGGAACTATGGCTACACCTTC. As protein: CASSYSGAGNYGYTF. The chain carries TRBV6-5 and TRBJ1-2, with a tentative D call TRBD1 (5 bases). V was clipped by 0 bases and J by 2 bases, with 10 bases between them. Germline loops: CDR1 MNHEY, CDR2 SVGAGI. The CDR3 runs to 15 residues.

The chain combines TRBV5-1 with TRBJ2-5; maybe TRBD2 (7 bases). Trimming took 3 bases from V and 3 from J, leaving 12 bases between them. The CDR3 consists of 14 residues. Germline values: CDR1 SGHRS, CDR2 YFSETQ. The CDR3 here is CASSSGGLKETQYF. CDR3 nucleotide sequence: TGCGCCAGCAGCTCGGGGGGCCTCAAAGAGACCCAGTACTTC.

The chain employs TRBV4-3 and TRBJ2-1; 14 bases fit TRBD2. Per the germline V gene, CDR1 is LGHNA and CDR2 is YSLEER. V lost 4 bases to trimming and J lost 0 bases; unmatched junction nucleotides: 14. The CDR3 is made up of 21 amino acids. This CDR3 reads CASSRTTTGTSGGRSYNEQFF. The CDR3 DNA follows: TGCGCCAGCAGCCGAACTACGACCGGGACTAGCGGGGGCCGCTCCTACAATGAGCAGTTCTTC.

The genes are TRBV19 and TRBJ2-2, with a possible D match to TRBD1 (6 bases). The V and J ends lost 7 bases and 7 bases respectively, with 10 bases between them. The CDR3 runs to 12 residues. Germline V gene sequence: CDR1 LNHDA, CDR2 SQIVND (reference sequence). This CDR3 is CASKGEIGELFF. CDR3 nucleotide sequence: TGTGCCAGTAAGGGGGAGATCGGGGAGCTGTTTTTT. Full variable domain (remainder filled in from reference TRBV19 and TRBJ2-2): DGGITQSPKYLFRKEGQNVTLSCEQNLNHDAMYWYRQDPGQGLRLIYYSQIVNDFQKGDIAEGYSVSREKKESFPLTVTSAQKNPTAFYLCASKGEIGELFFGEGSRLTVL.

The chain combines TRBV11-3 with TRBJ1-1; no reliable D call. The V end was cut by 4 bases, the J end by 5 bases, with 11 bases between. This CDR3 has 13 amino acids. Germline V CDR1 and CDR2: SGHNT, YENEEA. The CDR3 protein is CASSSDAGTEAFF. CDR3 nucleotides: TGTGCCAGCAGCTCAGACGCCGGGACTGAAGCTTTCTTT.

The rearrangement uses TRBV2 and TRBJ2-1; 7 nucleotides align to TRBD1. Germline V gives CDR1 SNHLY, CDR2 FYNNEI. The V and J ends lost 6 bases and 5 bases, in that order; junction bases with no gene match: 4. The CDR3 covers 13 residues. In DNA, the CDR3 is TGTGCCAGCAGCCGGGACAGCAACAATGAGCAGTTCTTC. This sequence encodes CASSRDSNNEQFF.

This clone was seen just once. This sequence joins TRBV29-1 and TRBJ1-2; 9 bases fit TRBD1. Germline V lookup: CDR1 SQVTM, CDR2 ANQGSEA. CDR3 length: 15 residues. V lost 4 bases to trimming and J lost 4 bases; unmatched junction nucleotides: 10. DNA of the CDR3: TGCAGCGTTGCCGGGACAGGGCGCTTCATCTATGGCTACACCTTC. Translated: CSVAGTGRFIYGYTF.

This clone was seen once. The chain carries TRBV7-2 and TRBJ2-5, with 8 bases identical to TRBD1. CDR3 size: 14 residues. Per the germline V gene, CDR1 is SGHTA and CDR2 is FQGNSA. Germline trimming cut 3 bases from V and 1 base from J; bases unmatched to any gene: 1. CDR3 sequence: CASSFQGAQETQYF. The CDR3 DNA follows: TGTGCCAGCAGCTTTCAGGGGGCCCAAGAGACCCAGTACTTC.

This clone was seen only once. This sequence joins TRBV6-1 and TRBJ1-4; 8 positions agree with TRBD1. V was pared by 4 bases and J by 0 bases, with 4 bases of the junction left unmatched. Germline V gives CDR1 MNHNS, CDR2 SASEGT. The CDR3 is 16 residues long. The CDR3 DNA follows: TGTGCCAGCAGTGCCAGGGGGCGGTCAACTAATGAAAAACTGTTTTTT. Protein product: CASSARGRSTNEKLFF.

The J gene is TRBJ1-1, the V gene TRBV4-3; D is ambiguous. Trimming stripped 7 bases from V and 3 bases from J, with 9 bases between. The CDR3 runs to 12 residues. The germline gives CDR1 LGHNA, CDR2 YSLEER. Here the CDR3 DNA reads TGCGCCAGCACCGTCGTTGACACTGAAGCTTTCTTT. Translated, it gives CASTVVDTEAFF.

V gene TRBV30 combines with J gene TRBJ1-3; 9 bases are shared with TRBD1. Germline CDR1 GTSNPN, CDR2 SVGIG (reference sequence). V gave up 3 bases and J gave up 5 bases; unmatched junction bases: 11. The CDR3 is 16 amino acids. Here the CDR3 DNA reads TGTGCCTGGAGGGATTTAATACAGGGGGCGCGAAACACCATATATTTT. It codes for CAWRDLIQGARNTIYF. Looking up the rest from reference TRBV30 and TRBJ1-3 gives the full variable domain: SQTIHQWPATLVQPVGSPLSLECTVEGTSNPNLYWYRQAAGRGLQLLFYSVGIGQISSEVPQNLSASRPQDRQFILSSKKLLLSDSGFYLCAWRDLIQGARNTIYFGEGSWLTVV.

The chain carries TRBV7-2 and TRBJ1-2; tentative D call: TRBD1 (6 bases). The CDR3 covers 15 residues. Trimming removed 2 bases from V and 3 bases from J, with 13 bases in between. Germline-derived CDR1 and CDR2 are SGHTA and FQGNSA. CDR3 sequence (DNA): TGTGCCAGCAGCTTACGTTCTGGGGGCGACTATGGCTACACCTTC. This codes for CASSLRSGGDYGYTF.

The rearrangement uses TRBV6-4 and TRBJ2-1; 7 nucleotides match TRBD1. Germline trimming cut 5 bases from V and 5 bases from J; bases unmatched to any gene: 3. Germline loops: CDR1 MRHNA, CDR2 SNTAGT. CDR3 length: 13 residues. The CDR3 protein is CASSWDSNNEQFF. The CDR3, as DNA: TGTGCCAGCAGTTGGGACAGCAACAATGAGCAGTTCTTC.

V gene TRBV30 combines with J gene TRBJ1-3, with 9 bases fitting TRBD1. V was pared by 2 bases and J by 4 bases, with 3 bases of the junction left unmatched. Germline CDR1 is GTSNPN and CDR2 is SVGIG (reference sequence). CDR3 length equals 14 residues. The DNA for the CDR3 is TGTGCCTGGAGTAGGGACAGGGAAGGAAACACCATATATTTT. This encodes CAWSRDREGNTIYF.

The V call is TRBV19, the J call TRBJ1-4; D is undetermined. CDR3 size: 12 residues. The germline gives CDR1 LNHDA, CDR2 SQIVND (reference sequence). V was cut by 3 bases and J by 11 bases, with 10 bases left in between. CDR3 bases: TGTGCCAGTAGTATCCCGCTCGAGAAACTGTTTTTT. It translates to CASSIPLEKLFF. The full variable domain, in which reference TRBV19 and TRBJ1-4 provide the parts outside the CDR3, is DGGITQSPKYLFRKEGQNVTLSCEQNLNHDAMYWYRQDPGQGLRLIYYSQIVNDFQKGDIAEGYSVSREKKESFPLTVTSAQKNPTAFYLCASSIPLEKLFFGSGTQLSVL.

The genes are TRBV6-5 and TRBJ1-1; no definite D call. This CDR3 has 15 residues. The germline V and J ends were trimmed by 0 bases and 1 base, with 9 bases remaining between them. Germline V gives CDR1 MNHEY, CDR2 SVGAGI. The CDR3 spells CASSYSNYRNTEAFF. DNA for the CDR3: TGTGCCAGCAGTTACTCGAATTACAGGAACACTGAAGCTTTCTTT.

The chain combines TRBV14 with TRBJ2-1; 9 nucleotides align to TRBD2. The germline V gene has CDR1 SGHDN and CDR2 FVKESK. CDR3 length: 16 amino acids. J lost 4 bases, V lost 1 base, and 5 bases had no gene match. CDR3 DNA: TGTGCCAGCAGCCAAGGGGGAGCGGGGGGATACAATGAGCAGTTCTTC. Its protein is CASSQGGAGGYNEQFF.

This clone was counted only a few times. In DNA form, the CDR3 reads TGTGCCAGCAGAGAGGGTCACAATGAGCAGTTCTTC. This gives the protein CASREGHNEQFF. J is TRBJ2-1 and V is TRBV25-1, with D tentatively TRBD2 (5 bases). CDR1 is MGHDK and CDR2 is SYGVNS in the germline V gene. This CDR3 has 12 amino acids. The V end was cut by 6 bases, the J end by 5 bases, with 8 bases between. The full variable domain, with the rest looked up from reference TRBV25-1 and TRBJ2-1, is EADIYQTPRYLVIGTGKKITLECSQTMGHDKMYWYQQDPGMELHLIHYSYGVNSTEKGDLSSESTVSRIRTEHFPLTLESARPSHTSQYLCASREGHNEQFFGPGTRLTVL.